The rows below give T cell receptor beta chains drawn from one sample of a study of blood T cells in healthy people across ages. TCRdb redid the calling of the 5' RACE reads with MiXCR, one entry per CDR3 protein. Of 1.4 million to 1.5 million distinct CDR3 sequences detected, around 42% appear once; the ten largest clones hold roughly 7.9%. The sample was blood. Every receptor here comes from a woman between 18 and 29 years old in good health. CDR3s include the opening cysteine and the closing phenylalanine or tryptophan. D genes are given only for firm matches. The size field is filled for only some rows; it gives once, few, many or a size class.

cdr3_nt: TGTGCCAGCAGTGGGGCCGGGGCCTCCCAAAAGGAGCAGTACTTC
cdr3_aa: CASSGAGASQKEQYF
v_call: TRBV27
clone_size: -
d_call: -
j_call: TRBJ2-5

cdr3_nt: TGTGCCAGCGGCGTATCCTACGAGCAGTACTTC
cdr3_aa: CASGVSYEQYF
v_call: TRBV7-2
clone_size: once
d_call: -
j_call: TRBJ2-7

cdr3_nt: TGTGCCAGCAGTGAGGGTCTAGATACGCAGTATTTT
cdr3_aa: CASSEGLDTQYF
v_call: TRBV25-1
clone_size: many
d_call: -
j_call: TRBJ2-3

cdr3_nt: TGTGCCAGCAGTGAAGCAACCGGGGAAGACACTGAAGCTTTCTTT
cdr3_aa: CASSEATGEDTEAFF
v_call: TRBV6-1
clone_size: -
d_call: -
j_call: TRBJ1-1

cdr3_nt: TGTGCCAGCAGCCGCCTCTTGGTTAAGGGCACAGATACGCAGTATTTT
cdr3_aa: CASSRLLVKGTDTQYF
v_call: TRBV28
clone_size: once
d_call: -
j_call: TRBJ2-3

cdr3_nt: TGTGCCAGCAGTTTGACTAGCGGCTTTTCCAATGAGCAGTTCTTC
cdr3_aa: CASSLTSGFSNEQFF
v_call: TRBV12-3/TRBV12-4
clone_size: few
d_call: TRBD2
j_call: TRBJ2-1

cdr3_nt: TGTGCCAGCAGCTTAATGGGGGGCAACTCCTACGAGCAGTACTTC
cdr3_aa: CASSLMGGNSYEQYF
v_call: TRBV11-3
clone_size: -
d_call: -
j_call: TRBJ2-7

cdr3_nt: TGCAGTGCTGCAACCGGGACATACTATGGCTACACCTTC
cdr3_aa: CSAATGTYYGYTF
v_call: TRBV20-1
clone_size: few
d_call: -
j_call: TRBJ1-2

cdr3_nt: TGCGCCAGCAGCCGACCCGGGACAACGGAAGAGACCCAGTACTTC
cdr3_aa: CASSRPGTTEETQYF
v_call: TRBV4-1
clone_size: -
d_call: -
j_call: TRBJ2-5

cdr3_nt: TGTGCCAGCAGTCGAACAGGGGCGAATTCGCCCCTCCACTTT
cdr3_aa: CASSRTGANSPLHF
v_call: TRBV12-3/TRBV12-4
clone_size: -
d_call: TRBD1
j_call: TRBJ1-6

cdr3_nt: TGCAGTGCCGGAGGGGGGCTAGCGGGGGGGCAAAAAGAGACCCAGTACTTC
cdr3_aa: CSAGGGLAGGQKETQYF
v_call: TRBV20-1
clone_size: -
d_call: TRBD2
j_call: TRBJ2-5

cdr3_nt: TGTGCCATCAGCCGAACTAGCGGGGGACCAGATACGCAGTATTTT
cdr3_aa: CAISRTSGGPDTQYF
v_call: TRBV10-3
clone_size: -
d_call: TRBD2
j_call: TRBJ2-3

cdr3_nt: TGTGCCAGCAGTTACCCCGGACTAGCAAACACCGGGGAGCTGTTTTTT
cdr3_aa: CASSYPGLANTGELFF
v_call: TRBV28
clone_size: -
d_call: TRBD2
j_call: TRBJ2-2

cdr3_nt: TGTGCCACCCGCGGACAGGGGAGGAATGAGCAGTTCTTC
cdr3_aa: CATRGQGRNEQFF
v_call: TRBV24-1
clone_size: -
d_call: TRBD1
j_call: TRBJ2-1

cdr3_nt: TGTGCCAGCAGCAAAAATGGGGGTTCGTCTCATGGCTACACCTTC
cdr3_aa: CASSKNGGSSHGYTF
v_call: TRBV21-1
clone_size: -
d_call: -
j_call: TRBJ1-2

cdr3_nt: TGCAGTGCTAGAACGCCACAGGGGTTTGACGAGCAGTACTTC
cdr3_aa: CSARTPQGFDEQYF
v_call: TRBV20-1
clone_size: -
d_call: TRBD1
j_call: TRBJ2-7

cdr3_nt: TGTGCCAGCAGTTACTCGACGGGACTAGACTACAATGAGCAGTTCTTC
cdr3_aa: CASSYSTGLDYNEQFF
v_call: TRBV6-6
clone_size: -
d_call: TRBD2
j_call: TRBJ2-1

cdr3_nt: TGTGCCAGCAGCCCTAGCGGGGGGGCTCGTGAGCAGTTCTTC
cdr3_aa: CASSPSGGAREQFF
v_call: TRBV9
clone_size: few
d_call: TRBD2
j_call: TRBJ2-1

cdr3_nt: TGTGCCAGCAGCCCCCGCGGAACTAGCGGGGGGAACAATGAGCAGTTCTTC
cdr3_aa: CASSPRGTSGGNNEQFF
v_call: TRBV7-9
clone_size: -
d_call: TRBD2
j_call: TRBJ2-1

cdr3_nt: TGTGCCAGCAGTTACTCTTTGGGTCGGGAGACCCAGTACTTC
cdr3_aa: CASSYSLGRETQYF
v_call: TRBV6-5
clone_size: few
d_call: -
j_call: TRBJ2-5

cdr3_nt: TGTGCCAGCAGCCATTGTTCACTAGCGGGGGGGTCGGGGCAGTACTTC
cdr3_aa: CASSHCSLAGGSGQYF
v_call: TRBV14
clone_size: -
d_call: TRBD2
j_call: TRBJ2-5

cdr3_nt: TGTGCCAGCAGCCTAGGGGAGATCGGGGAGCTGTTTTTT
cdr3_aa: CASSLGEIGELFF
v_call: TRBV2
clone_size: many
d_call: -
j_call: TRBJ2-2

cdr3_nt: TGCACCGGGTCGGCTAATGAAAAACTGTTTTTT
cdr3_aa: CTGSANEKLFF
v_call: TRBV20-1
clone_size: few
d_call: -
j_call: TRBJ1-4

cdr3_nt: TGTGCCAGCACCCATACCTACATTGGCTACACCTTC
cdr3_aa: CASTHTYIGYTF
v_call: TRBV12-3/TRBV12-4
clone_size: few
d_call: -
j_call: TRBJ1-2

cdr3_nt: TGTGCCAGCAGAAGGGGGTTTTGGGGCATCAATCAGCCCCAGCATTTT
cdr3_aa: CASRRGFWGINQPQHF
v_call: TRBV6-8
clone_size: -
d_call: -
j_call: TRBJ1-5

cdr3_nt: TGTGCCAGCAGCAACCAGATCCTGAGCTCCTACAATGAGCAGTTCTTC
cdr3_aa: CASSNQILSSYNEQFF
v_call: TRBV11-1
clone_size: -
d_call: -
j_call: TRBJ2-1

cdr3_nt: TGTGCCAGCAGTGGGGGGGAGGGGGGTTACAATGAGCAGTTCTTC
cdr3_aa: CASSGGEGGYNEQFF
v_call: TRBV9
clone_size: few
d_call: -
j_call: TRBJ2-1

cdr3_nt: TGTGCCAGCTGCAACAGGGGAGAAATAGAAGCTTTCTTT
cdr3_aa: CASCNRGEIEAFF
v_call: TRBV6-6
clone_size: -
d_call: TRBD1
j_call: TRBJ1-1

cdr3_nt: TGTGCCAGCAGCAAGGACAGGGGTGGTTCACCCCTCCACTTT
cdr3_aa: CASSKDRGGSPLHF
v_call: TRBV7-2
clone_size: -
d_call: TRBD1
j_call: TRBJ1-6

cdr3_nt: TGTGCCAGCAGTCACATGACAGGGCTTACCCCATTGATCTCAACTAATGAAAAACTGTTTTTT
cdr3_aa: CASSHMTGLTPLISTNEKLFF
v_call: TRBV6-5
clone_size: -
d_call: TRBD1
j_call: TRBJ1-4

cdr3_nt: TGTGCCAGCAGTTACTCGAGACTTACACCAACTAACTATGGCTACACCTTC
cdr3_aa: CASSYSRLTPTNYGYTF
v_call: TRBV6-2/TRBV6-3
clone_size: -
d_call: -
j_call: TRBJ1-2

cdr3_nt: TGTGCCACCAGCAGACCTAGACAGCACCCCGTCTACAATGAGCAGTTCTTC
cdr3_aa: CATSRPRQHPVYNEQFF
v_call: TRBV15
clone_size: -
d_call: -
j_call: TRBJ2-1

cdr3_nt: TGTGCCAGCAGCCCGAGGCTAGCGACTTACAATGAGCAGTACTTC
cdr3_aa: CASSPRLATYNEQYF
v_call: TRBV3-1
clone_size: -
d_call: -
j_call: TRBJ2-5

cdr3_nt: TGTGCCAGCAGCGCCGGACAGGGCCAAGAGACCCAGTACTTC
cdr3_aa: CASSAGQGQETQYF
v_call: TRBV9
clone_size: few
d_call: TRBD1
j_call: TRBJ2-5

cdr3_nt: TGTGCCATCAGTGAGTCGGCTAGCGGTAGGGAGACCCAGTACTTC
cdr3_aa: CAISESASGRETQYF
v_call: TRBV10-3
clone_size: few
d_call: TRBD2
j_call: TRBJ2-5

cdr3_nt: TGTGCCAGTGGGGACAGGGGACCTTACGAGCAGTACTTC
cdr3_aa: CASGDRGPYEQYF
v_call: TRBV6-1
clone_size: few
d_call: TRBD1
j_call: TRBJ2-7